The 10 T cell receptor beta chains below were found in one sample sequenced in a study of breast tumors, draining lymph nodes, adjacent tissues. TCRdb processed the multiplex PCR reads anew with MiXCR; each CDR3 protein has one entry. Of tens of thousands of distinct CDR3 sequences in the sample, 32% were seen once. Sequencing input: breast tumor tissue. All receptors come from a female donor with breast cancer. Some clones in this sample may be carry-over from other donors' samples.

The CDR3 loop is CASSATGFTGELFF. The CDR3 coding sequence is TGTGCCAGCAGCGCGACAGGGTTCACCGGGGAGCTGTTTTTT. The chain carries TRBV7-2 and TRBJ2-2; 7 bases are shared with TRBD1. J was trimmed by 4 bases and V by 5 bases; bases with no gene match: 4. The CDR3 has 14 residues. Germline assignment: CDR1 SGHTA and CDR2 FQGNSA.

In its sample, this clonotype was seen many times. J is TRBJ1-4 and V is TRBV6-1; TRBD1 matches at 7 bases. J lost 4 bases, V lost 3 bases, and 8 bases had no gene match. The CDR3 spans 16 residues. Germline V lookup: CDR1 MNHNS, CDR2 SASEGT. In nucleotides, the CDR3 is TGTGCCAGCAGTGAGACTTGGGACAGATATAATGAAAAACTGTTTTTT. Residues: CASSETWDRYNEKLFF.

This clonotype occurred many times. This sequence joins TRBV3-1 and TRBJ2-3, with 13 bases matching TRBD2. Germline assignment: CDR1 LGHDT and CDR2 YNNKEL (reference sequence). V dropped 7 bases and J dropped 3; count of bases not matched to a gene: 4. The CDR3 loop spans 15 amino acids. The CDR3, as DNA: TGTGCCAGCACCAAGACTAGCGGGAGGACAGATACGCAGTATTTT. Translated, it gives CASTKTSGRTDTQYF.

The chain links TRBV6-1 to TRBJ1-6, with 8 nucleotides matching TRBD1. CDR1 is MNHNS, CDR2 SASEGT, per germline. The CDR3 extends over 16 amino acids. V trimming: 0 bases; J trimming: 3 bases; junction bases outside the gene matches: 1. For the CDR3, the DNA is TGTGCCAGCAGTGAAGCGGGGACAGGCTATAATTCACCCCTCCACTTT. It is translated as CASSEAGTGYNSPLHF.

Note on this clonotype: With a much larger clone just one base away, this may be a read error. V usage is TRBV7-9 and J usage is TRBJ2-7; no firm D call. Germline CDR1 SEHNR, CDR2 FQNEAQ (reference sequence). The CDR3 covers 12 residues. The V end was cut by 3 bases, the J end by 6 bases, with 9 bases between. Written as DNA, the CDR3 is TGTGCCAGCAGCTTGCCCTTGGTCGAGCAGTACTTC. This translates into CASSLPLVEQYF. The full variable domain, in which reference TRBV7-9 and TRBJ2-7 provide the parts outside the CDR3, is DTGVSQNPRHKITKRGQNVTFRCDPISEHNRLYWYRQTLGQGPEFLTYFQNEAQLEKSRLLSDRFSAERPKGSFSTLEIQRTEQGDSAMYLCASSLPLVEQYFGPGTRLTVT.

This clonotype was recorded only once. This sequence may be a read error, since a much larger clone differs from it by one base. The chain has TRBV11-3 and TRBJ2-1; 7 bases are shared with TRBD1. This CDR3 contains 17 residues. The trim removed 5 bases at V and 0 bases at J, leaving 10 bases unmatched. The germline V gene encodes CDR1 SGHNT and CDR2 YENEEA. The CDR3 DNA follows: TGTGCCAGCAGCCCCTCCCCAGGGGGATCCTCCTACAATGAGCAGTTCTTC. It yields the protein CASSPSPGGSSYNEQFF.

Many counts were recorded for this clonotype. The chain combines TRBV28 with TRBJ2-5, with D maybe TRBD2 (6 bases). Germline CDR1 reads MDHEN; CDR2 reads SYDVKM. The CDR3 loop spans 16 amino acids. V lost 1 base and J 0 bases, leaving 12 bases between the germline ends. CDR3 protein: CASSLLRGMYQETQYF. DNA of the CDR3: TGTGCCAGCAGTTTATTGCGCGGGATGTACCAAGAGACCCAGTACTTC. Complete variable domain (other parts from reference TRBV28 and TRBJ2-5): DVKVTQSSRYLVKRTGEKVFLECVQDMDHENMFWYRQDPGLGLRLIYFSYDVKMKEKGDIPEGYSVSREKKERFSLILESASTNQTSMYLCASSLLRGMYQETQYFGPGTRLLVL.

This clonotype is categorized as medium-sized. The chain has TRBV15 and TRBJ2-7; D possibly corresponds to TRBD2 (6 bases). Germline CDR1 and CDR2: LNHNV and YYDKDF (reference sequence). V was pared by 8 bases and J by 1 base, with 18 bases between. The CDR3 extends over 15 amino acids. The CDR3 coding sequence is TGTGCCACCGCCCCGGCGGGTAGCGGATCCTACGAGCAGTACTTC. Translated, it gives CATAPAGSGSYEQYF. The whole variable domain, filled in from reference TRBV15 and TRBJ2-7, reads DAMVIQNPRYQVTQFGKPVTLSCSQTLNHNVMYWYQQKSSQAPKLLFHYYDKDFNNEADTPDNFQSRRPNTSFCFLDIRSPGLGDTAMYLCATAPAGSGSYEQYFGPGTRLTVT.

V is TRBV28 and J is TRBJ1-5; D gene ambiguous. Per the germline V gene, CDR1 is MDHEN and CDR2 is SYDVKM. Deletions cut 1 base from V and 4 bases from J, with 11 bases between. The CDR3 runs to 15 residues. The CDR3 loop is CASSLLHFWNQPQHF. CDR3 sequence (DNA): TGTGCCAGCAGTTTATTACACTTCTGGAATCAGCCCCAGCATTTT.

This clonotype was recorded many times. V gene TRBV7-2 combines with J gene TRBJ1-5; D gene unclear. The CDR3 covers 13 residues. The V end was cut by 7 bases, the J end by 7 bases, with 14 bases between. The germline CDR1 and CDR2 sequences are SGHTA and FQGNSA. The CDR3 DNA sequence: TGTGCCAGCACCTCGAACAGCGTGCAGCCCCAGCATTTT. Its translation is CASTSNSVQPQHF. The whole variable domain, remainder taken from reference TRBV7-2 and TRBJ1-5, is GAGVSQSPSNKVTEKGKDVELRCDPISGHTALYWYRQSLGQGLEFLIYFQGNSAPDKSGLPSDRFSAERTGGSVSTLTIQRTQQEDSAVYLCASTSNSVQPQHFGDGTRLSIL.